Detailed here is one T cell receptor (beta chain). The germline V and J ends were trimmed by 5 bases and 7 bases, with 15 bases remaining between them. CDR3 length: 14 residues. Germline CDR1 SGHRS, CDR2 YFSETQ. Original processing methods: By means of reference gene primer amplification, nucleated cell counts were estimated. Profiling relied on immunoSEQ multiplex PCR, and the TCRdb table lists in-frame clones only, not all of them. That table is the source of V, J and clone size, and D and trimming were worked out from the DNA. The sample lists 310,000 or so clones, roughly 90% occurring once. This sample was taken from a study of blood T cell repertoires in COVID-19.

The V gene is TRBV5-1, the J gene TRBJ1-4; no definite D call. The specimen sequenced was PBMCs or T cells enriched from blood (not recorded which). This clonotype was sampled from a woman under 30 with acute COVID-19. The CDR3 region is CASSLGREGEKLFF. In nucleotides, the CDR3 is TGCGCCAGCAGTCTCGGACGGGAAGGTGAAAAACTGTTTTTT.